The 17 T cell receptor beta chains given below trace back to one sample, sequenced in a study of blood T cells in healthy people across ages. Alongside a J-beta primer mix, a sample-barcoded 5' primer served in a second PCR lasting 7 to 11 cycles. MiXCR was run by TCRdb on the 5' RACE reads, yielding one entry per CDR3 protein. The sample records 1,800,000 or so distinct CDR3 sequences, roughly two fifths being singletons. The specimen sequenced was blood. The receptors derive from a human donor in good health.

This clonotype was picked up a small number of times. The rearrangement uses TRBV13 and TRBJ1-2; 8 nucleotides line up with TRBD1. This CDR3 spans 17 amino acids. V trimming: 1 base; J trimming: 6 bases; junction bases outside the gene matches: 13. Germline CDR1 and CDR2: PRHDT and FYEKMQ (reference sequence). The DNA of the CDR3 is TGTGCCAGCAGCTTAGATCTGACCGGACAGGGTGGGGATGGCTACACCTTC. Protein sequence: CASSLDLTGQGGDGYTF.

Turning to this clonotype: Given a much more abundant clone one base away, this may be a read error. The chain recombines TRBV9 with TRBJ2-5; 10 positions agree with TRBD2. Losses at the gene ends were 4 bases for V and 1 base for J; bases not matched to a gene: 4. Per the germline V gene, CDR1 is SGDLS and CDR2 is YYNGEE. The CDR3 consists of 15 residues. The CDR3 loop reads CASSTRTSGQETQYF. CDR3 DNA: TGTGCCAGCAGCACCCGGACTAGCGGCCAAGAGACCCAGTACTTC.

Of note for this clonotype: One junction end does not reproduce the germline sequence, and a read error may be involved. V is TRBV7-2 and J is TRBJ2-3, with a weak D call TRBD2 (6 bases). This CDR3 comprises 15 residues. CDR1 and CDR2 (germline): SGHTA, FQGNSA. CDR3 nucleotides: TGTGCCAGCAGCCTAGCGACTGGACCCACAGATACGCAGTATTTT. Its protein product is CASSLATGPTDTQYF. The variable domain in full, with the rest retrieved from reference TRBV7-2 and TRBJ2-3, is GAGVSQSPSNKVTEKGKDVELRCDPISGHTALYWYRQSLGQGLEFLIYFQGNSAPDKSGLPSDRFSAERTGGSVSTLTIQRTQQEDSAVYLCASSLATGPTDTQYFGPGTRLTVL.

The chain recombines TRBV20-1 with TRBJ2-3, with D possibly matching TRBD1 (5 bases). There are 13 residues in the CDR3. CDR1 and CDR2 from the germline V gene are DFQATT and SNEGSKA (reference sequence). Trimming left V 0 bases short and J 2 bases short, with 6 bases between. CDR3 sequence (DNA): TGCAGTGCTAGAGAGGACAACACAGATACGCAGTATTTT. Protein: CSAREDNTDTQYF.

V is TRBV4-1 and J is TRBJ2-1; D is unresolved. CDR1 and CDR2 (germline): MGHRA, YSYEKL. This CDR3 spans 14 amino acids. The V and J ends lost 1 base and 3 bases respectively, with 7 bases between them. DNA for the CDR3: TGCGCCAGCAGCCAAGGTGGTCTCTACAATGAGCAGTTCTTC. As protein: CASSQGGLYNEQFF.

This clonotype was detected only a few times. The J gene is TRBJ2-5, the V gene TRBV4-1; D may be TRBD1 or TRBD2 (6 bases each). Trimming took 0 bases from V and 1 from J, leaving 12 bases between them. The CDR3 sequence is 16 residues long. Germline loops: CDR1 MGHRA, CDR2 YSYEKL. As DNA, the CDR3 is TGCGCCAGCAGCCAAGATCCGGGGGCCTCCCAAGAGACCCAGTACTTC. The encoded protein is CASSQDPGASQETQYF.

The J gene is TRBJ1-2, the V gene TRBV5-1; 7 bases are shared with TRBD1. Looked up from germline, CDR1 is SGHRS and CDR2 is YFSETQ. Losses at the gene ends were 3 bases for V and 8 bases for J; bases not matched to a gene: 7. The CDR3 contains 13 residues. The CDR3 DNA reads TGCGCCAGCAGCTCGACAGGGTGGGACGGCTACACCTTC. This sequence encodes CASSSTGWDGYTF. The full variable domain, completed using reference TRBV5-1 and TRBJ1-2, is KAGVTQTPRYLIKTRGQQVTLSCSPISGHRSVSWYQQTPGQGLQFLFEYFSETQRNKGNFPGRFSGRQFSNSRSEMNVSTLELGDSALYLCASSSTGWDGYTFGSGTRLTVV.

This clonotype was counted between two and nine times. This chain links TRBV6-6 with TRBJ1-4; TRBD1 agrees at 9 bases. Germline V gene lookup returns CDR1 MNHNY and CDR2 SVGAGI (reference sequence). CDR3 size: 15 residues. The J segment lost 7 bases and the V segment lost 1 base, leaving 4 bases of the junction unmatched. The CDR3 DNA is TGTGCCAGCAGTTACTGGGGACAGGGCGGTGAAAAACTGTTTTTT. Amino acid sequence: CASSYWGQGGEKLFF.

This clonotype was counted a few times. The chain uses TRBV12-3 or TRBV12-4 and TRBJ2-7; perhaps D is TRBD1 or TRBD2 (5 bases each). CDR3 size: 14 residues. V lost 3 bases, J lost 3 bases, and 12 bases lay in between. The CDR3, as DNA: TGTGCCAGCAGTTTCACCGGGACGTTCTACGAGCAGTACTTC. Its protein product is CASSFTGTFYEQYF.

The rearrangement uses TRBV7-2 and TRBJ1-3; D not certain. The CDR3 spans 14 residues. CDR1 is SGHTA, CDR2 FQGNSA, per germline. V was shortened by 5 bases and J by 0 bases, with 8 bases between the two germline ends. The CDR3 DNA follows: TGTGCCAGCAGCCACGGAAACTCTGGAAACACCATATATTTT. Its translation is CASSHGNSGNTIYF.

This clonotype showed up just a few times. The rearrangement joins TRBV7-6 to TRBJ1-5; D is perhaps TRBD1 (5 bases). This CDR3 region has 14 residues. Germline V gene lookup returns CDR1 SGHVS and CDR2 FNYEAQ. V lost 0 bases to trimming and J lost 8 bases, with 11 bases between them. Here the CDR3 reads CASSLAPGAEPQHF. CDR3 in DNA: TGTGCCAGCAGCTTAGCGCCCGGGGCCGAGCCCCAGCATTTT. The whole variable domain, remainder taken from reference TRBV7-6 and TRBJ1-5, is GAGVSQSPRYKVTKRGQDVALRCDPISGHVSLYWYRQALGQGPEFLTYFNYEAQQDKSGLPNDRFSAERPEGSISTLTIQRTEQRDSAMYRCASSLAPGAEPQHFGDGTRLSIL.

For this clonotype: A much larger clone lies a single base off, so this may be a read error. The V call is TRBV2, the J call TRBJ2-5, with a tentative D call TRBD2 (5 bases). The V end was cut by 8 bases, the J end by 5 bases, with 15 bases between. This CDR3 is 13 amino acids long. The germline V gene has CDR1 SNHLY and CDR2 FYNNEI. CDR3 residues: CASGAREGETQYF. The CDR3 bases are TGTGCCAGCGGTGCCCGCGAGGGTGAGACCCAGTACTTC.

CDR3 in DNA: TGCAGTGCTAGAGTTTCCTGGGGATCCTACAATGAGCAGTTCTTC. Its translation is CSARVSWGSYNEQFF. The V call is TRBV20-1, the J call TRBJ2-1; no reliable D call. V was shortened by 1 base and J by 1 base, with 11 bases between the two germline ends. The CDR3 is 15 residues long. The germline V gene has CDR1 DFQATT and CDR2 SNEGSKA (reference sequence).

J is TRBJ1-1 and V is TRBV7-9, with TRBD1 matching over 8 bases. V trimming: 5 bases; J trimming: 0 bases; junction bases outside the gene matches: 8. This CDR3 spans 16 amino acids. Germline CDR1 is SEHNR and CDR2 is FQNEAQ (reference sequence). The CDR3 reads CASSPPKQGVNTEAFF. The CDR3 DNA reads as TGTGCCAGCAGCCCGCCCAAACAGGGGGTGAACACTGAAGCTTTCTTT.

This rearrangement joins TRBV5-1 to TRBJ2-7, with a possible D match to TRBD1 (6 bases). The germline CDR1 and CDR2 sequences are SGHRS and YFSETQ. Trimming stripped 0 bases from V and 3 bases from J, with 22 bases between. This CDR3 has 18 amino acids. The CDR3 here is CASSLGADSVPRGYEQYF. The CDR3 DNA sequence: TGCGCCAGCAGCTTGGGGGCGGACAGCGTACCCCGCGGCTACGAGCAGTACTTC. Complete variable domain (other parts from reference TRBV5-1 and TRBJ2-7): KAGVTQTPRYLIKTRGQQVTLSCSPISGHRSVSWYQQTPGQGLQFLFEYFSETQRNKGNFPGRFSGRQFSNSRSEMNVSTLELGDSALYLCASSLGADSVPRGYEQYFGPGTRLTVT.

The chain is built from TRBV7-2 and TRBJ2-5, with 11 bases that match TRBD1. Gene TRBJ2-7 matches the end of the DNA better, so the J call may be wrong. The CDR3 runs to 16 residues. From germline, CDR1 is SGHTA and CDR2 FQGNSA. In DNA form, the CDR3 reads TGTGCCAGCAGCTTGCTAGCGGGACAGGGGGTCGACGAGCAGTACTTC. As protein: CASSLLAGQGVDEQYF.

V and J are TRBV12-3 or TRBV12-4 and TRBJ2-3; tentatively, D is TRBD1 (6 bases). The CDR3 is made up of 17 amino acids. Deletions cut 6 bases from V and 0 bases from J, with 19 bases between. The CDR3 DNA sequence: TGTGCCAGCAGGACACCATACCCGGGACAAAGCACAGATACGCAGTATTTT. Protein sequence: CASRTPYPGQSTDTQYF.